One and the same sample provided the 2 T cell receptor beta chains below, sequenced in a study of cytomegalovirus exposure and HLA in healthy donors. Use of 60 Vbeta and 13 Jbeta primers characterized the PCR. Produced via immunoSEQ multiplex PCR; TCRdb's table is partial and in-frame only. The sample includes around 190,000 clones, roughly 85% of them seen just once. Sequenced material: PBMCs. These receptor sequences come from a woman in her thirties or forties in good health and CMV-seronegative.

The sample holds a few counts of this clone. The rearrangement joins TRBV28 to TRBJ2-7; TRBD2 agrees at 7 bases. Germline V gives CDR1 MDHEN, CDR2 SYDVKM. The V segment lost 10 bases and the J segment 6 bases; nucleotides outside the gene matches: 15. The CDR3 has 14 residues. This CDR3 reads CATLIEGGLVEQYF. In DNA form, the CDR3 reads TGTGCCACCCTCATAGAGGGAGGGTTGGTCGAGCAGTACTTC.

This chain uses TRBV2 with TRBJ1-1, with 7 bases aligning to TRBD1. Germline V CDR1 and CDR2: SNHLY, FYNNEI. The CDR3 covers 14 residues. Trimming removed 5 bases from V and 5 bases from J; junction bases left unmatched: 8. CDR3 residues: CASSTRDSLTEAFF. The CDR3 DNA follows: TGTGCCAGCAGTACAAGGGACAGTTTGACTGAAGCTTTCTTT.